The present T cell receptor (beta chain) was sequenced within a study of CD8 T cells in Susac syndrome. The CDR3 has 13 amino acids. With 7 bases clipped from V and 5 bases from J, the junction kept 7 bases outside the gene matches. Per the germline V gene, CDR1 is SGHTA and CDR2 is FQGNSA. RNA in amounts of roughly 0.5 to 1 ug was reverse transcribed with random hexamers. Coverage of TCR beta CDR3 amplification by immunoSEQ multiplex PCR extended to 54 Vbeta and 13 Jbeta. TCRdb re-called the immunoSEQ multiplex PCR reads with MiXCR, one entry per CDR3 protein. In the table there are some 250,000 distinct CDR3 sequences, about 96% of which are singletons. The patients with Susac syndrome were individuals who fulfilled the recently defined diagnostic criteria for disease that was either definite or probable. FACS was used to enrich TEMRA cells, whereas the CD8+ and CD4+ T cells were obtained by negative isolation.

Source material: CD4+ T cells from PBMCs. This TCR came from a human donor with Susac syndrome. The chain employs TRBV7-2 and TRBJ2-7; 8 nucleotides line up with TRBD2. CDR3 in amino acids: CASMAGGGNEQYF. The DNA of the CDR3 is TGTGCCAGCATGGCGGGAGGAGGAAACGAGCAGTACTTC.